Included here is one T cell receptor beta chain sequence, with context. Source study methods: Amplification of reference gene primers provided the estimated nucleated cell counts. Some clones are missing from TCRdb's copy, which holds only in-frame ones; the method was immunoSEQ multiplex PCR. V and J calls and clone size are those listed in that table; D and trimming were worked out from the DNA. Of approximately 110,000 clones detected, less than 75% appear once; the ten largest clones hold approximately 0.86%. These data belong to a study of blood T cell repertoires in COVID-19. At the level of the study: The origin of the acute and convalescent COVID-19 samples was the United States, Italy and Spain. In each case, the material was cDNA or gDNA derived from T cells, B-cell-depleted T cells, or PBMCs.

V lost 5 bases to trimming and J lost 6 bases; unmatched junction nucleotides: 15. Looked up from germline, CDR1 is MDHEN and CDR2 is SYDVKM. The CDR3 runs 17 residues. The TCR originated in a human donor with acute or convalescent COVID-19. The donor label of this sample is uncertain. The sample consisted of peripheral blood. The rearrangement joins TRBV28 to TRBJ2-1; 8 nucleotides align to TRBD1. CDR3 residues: CASSTPYRGELRNEQFF. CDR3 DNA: TGTGCCAGCAGTACCCCATACAGGGGGGAGCTTCGCAATGAGCAGTTCTTC. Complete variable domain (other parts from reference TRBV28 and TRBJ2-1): DVKVTQSSRYLVKRTGEKVFLECVQDMDHENMFWYRQDPGLGLRLIYFSYDVKMKEKGDIPEGYSVSREKKERFSLILESASTNQTSMYLCASSTPYRGELRNEQFFGPGTRLTVL.